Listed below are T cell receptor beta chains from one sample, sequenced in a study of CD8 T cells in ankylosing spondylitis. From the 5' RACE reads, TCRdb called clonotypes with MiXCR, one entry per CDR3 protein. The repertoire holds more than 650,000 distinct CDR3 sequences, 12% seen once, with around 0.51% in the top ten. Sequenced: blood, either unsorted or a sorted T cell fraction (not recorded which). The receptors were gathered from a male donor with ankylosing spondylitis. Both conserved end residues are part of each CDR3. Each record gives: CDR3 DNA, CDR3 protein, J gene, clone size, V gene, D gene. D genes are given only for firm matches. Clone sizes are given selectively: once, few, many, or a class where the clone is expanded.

TGTGCCAGCAGTAGACAGGGCATCCAAGAGACCCAGTACTTC,CASSRQGIQETQYF,TRBJ2-5,many,TRBV6-1,TRBD1
TGCAGCGTTGCTTCGGGACAGTCTACCTACGAGCAGTACTTC,CSVASGQSTYEQYF,TRBJ2-7,-,TRBV29-1,TRBD1
TGTGCCAGCAGCTTAGGCAGCGCTCCGTATGGCTACACCTTC,CASSLGSAPYGYTF,TRBJ1-2,-,TRBV7-3,-
TGTGCCAGCAGCTTAGGTTCGACACACTATGGCTACACCTTC,CASSLGSTHYGYTF,TRBJ1-2,-,TRBV5-6,-
TGTGCCAGCAGTTCAACCGGGACAGCTGGAAACACCATATATTTT,CASSSTGTAGNTIYF,TRBJ1-3,few,TRBV12-3/TRBV12-4,TRBD1
TGTGCCAGCTCACCAATCAGGGGGCCAACTGAAGCTTTCTTT,CASSPIRGPTEAFF,TRBJ1-1,-,TRBV18,TRBD1
TGCAGTGCCACGGGAGGGCTAAATGAGCAGTTCTTC,CSATGGLNEQFF,TRBJ2-1,many,TRBV20-1,TRBD2
TGCAGTGCTAGATCAAGCGAGGGGAAAAACATTCAGTACTTC,CSARSSEGKNIQYF,TRBJ2-4,few,TRBV20-1,-
TGCGCCAGCAGCTTGGACGGACAGGGAAATAATTCACCCCTCCACTTT,CASSLDGQGNNSPLHF,TRBJ1-6,many,TRBV5-1,TRBD1
TGCAGTGCCCGAAGGGAAGGTTGGGGTGAGCAGTTCTTC,CSARREGWGEQFF,TRBJ2-1,-,TRBV20-1,-
TGCAGTGCTAGAGCCCGACAGCTGCCCCAGCATTTT,CSARARQLPQHF,TRBJ1-5,-,TRBV20-1,-
TGCGCCAGCAGCTTCAACGCTCGGCTAGCGTCAGAGACCCAGTACTTC,CASSFNARLASETQYF,TRBJ2-5,few,TRBV5-1,-
TGTGCCAGCAGTTACTCCCCCGTACGGGGTGAGCAGTTCTTC,CASSYSPVRGEQFF,TRBJ2-1,few,TRBV6-5,-
TGTGCCAGCAGCTTAGCTGGGGGGCGGGAACTGTTTTTT,CASSLAGGRELFF,TRBJ1-4,-,TRBV7-6,-
TGCAGCGTTGTAGACAGGGTTAACCAAGAGACCCAGTACTTC,CSVVDRVNQETQYF,TRBJ2-5,-,TRBV29-1,TRBD1
TGTGCCAGCAGCTTTTCGAGCAGGGGAGGGACTGAAGCTTTCTTT,CASSFSSRGGTEAFF,TRBJ1-1,-,TRBV7-2,-
TGTGCCAGCAGCCCGGGACACCAAACCGGGGAGCTGTTTTTT,CASSPGHQTGELFF,TRBJ2-2,-,TRBV12-3/TRBV12-4,-
TGCAGTGCCATTCTTTCGGACAGGGCTGCGGATAACTATGGCTACACCTTC,CSAILSDRAADNYGYTF,TRBJ1-2,few,TRBV20-1,TRBD1
TGCGCCAGCAGCTTGACTGGGGGGGGGAAGAATGAGCAGTTCTTC,CASSLTGGGKNEQFF,TRBJ2-1,-,TRBV5-1,TRBD2
TGTGCCAGCAGTGATCGGGGGCGCGGAACCGGGGAGCTGTTTTTT,CASSDRGRGTGELFF,TRBJ2-2,-,TRBV2,-
TGCAGTGCAGGACAGGCAAACGTCGGGGGCTACGAGCAGTACTTC,CSAGQANVGGYEQYF,TRBJ2-7,-,TRBV20-1,-
TGCAGTGCTAGAGACAGCGGGAGGGCCAAACGCGAGCAGTACTTC,CSARDSGRAKREQYF,TRBJ2-7,-,TRBV20-1,TRBD2
TGTGCCAGCAGCGTAGCGAGAATCGGCTACACCTTC,CASSVARIGYTF,TRBJ1-2,few,TRBV9,-
TGTGCTAAAGCGCCCCCCCCCTACGAGCAGTACTTC,CAKAPPPYEQYF,TRBJ2-7,-,TRBV7-7,-
TGCAGTGCTAAAGGGAAGGGGCGGGAGCTGTTTTTT,CSAKGKGRELFF,TRBJ2-2,many,TRBV20-1,-
TGTGCCAGCAGCCCTGACACTGTGAACACTGAAGCTTTCTTT,CASSPDTVNTEAFF,TRBJ1-1,few,TRBV7-3,-
TGTGCCAGCAGCCTACAGCCTGCGTATAGCAATCAGCCCCAGCATTTT,CASSLQPAYSNQPQHF,TRBJ1-5,few,TRBV7-2,-
TGTGCCAGCAGCACTCCTATCGACTACCCCGGGAGTTATGATACGCAGTATTTT,CASSTPIDYPGSYDTQYF,TRBJ2-3,many,TRBV7-8,-
TGTGCCACGACATCTACTAGCGGGGGCTCCTACAATGAGCAGTTCTTC,CATTSTSGGSYNEQFF,TRBJ2-1,few,TRBV24-1,TRBD2
TGCGCCAGCCGCTTGGGGAGTAACTACAATGAGCAGTTCTTC,CASRLGSNYNEQFF,TRBJ2-1,-,TRBV10-2,-
TGTGCCAGCAGCCCCGGACAGGACCGATCGCAGTTCTTC,CASSPGQDRSQFF,TRBJ2-1,-,TRBV7-2,TRBD1
TGTGCCAGCAGCCACACCCCCGAACTAGCGAGACACTACAATGAGCAGTTCTTC,CASSHTPELARHYNEQFF,TRBJ2-1,-,TRBV11-1,TRBD2
TGCTGTGCTAGAGGATCTAGCGGGAGCTCCTACAATGAGCAGTTCTTC,CCARGSSGSSYNEQFF,TRBJ2-1,-,TRBV20-1,TRBD2
TGCAGTGCTAGACCCCCTACGGCGGGCGAGCAGTACTTC,CSARPPTAGEQYF,TRBJ2-7,-,TRBV20-1,-
TGCGCCAGCAGCGCCGGACAGGCTGGTTCGGGCTACACCTTC,CASSAGQAGSGYTF,TRBJ1-2,many,TRBV5-1,TRBD1
TGCGCCAGCAGCCAAGACGTGGGTTCCTACGAGCAGTACTTC,CASSQDVGSYEQYF,TRBJ2-7,few,TRBV4-3,-
TGTGCCAGCAGTTACTCAGCGGGAGGCCACAATGAGCAGTTCTTC,CASSYSAGGHNEQFF,TRBJ2-1,few,TRBV6-5,TRBD2
TGTGCCAGCAGCTTATGGGACAGCATAGAGCAGTACTTC,CASSLWDSIEQYF,TRBJ2-7,-,TRBV5-6,TRBD1
TGTGCCAGCAGCGTGGGCAGGGAGGGGGCAATGGCTGAGCAGTTCTTC,CASSVGREGAMAEQFF,TRBJ2-1,few,TRBV9,-
TGTGCCAGCAGCTTATGGGGCGGGGGGGCCGCCAAAAACATTCAGTACTTC,CASSLWGGGAAKNIQYF,TRBJ2-4,many,TRBV7-2,TRBD2
TGCAGCGTTGACCTATCCTTAGATACGCAGTATTTT,CSVDLSLDTQYF,TRBJ2-3,many,TRBV29-1,-
TGCAGTCCAACTACTAGCGGTGGAGAAGAGACCCAGTACTTC,CSPTTSGGEETQYF,TRBJ2-5,-,TRBV20-1,TRBD2
TGTGCCAGTCGAAAGTCCGGGACAGGCGACTACGAGCAGTACTTC,CASRKSGTGDYEQYF,TRBJ2-7,few,TRBV27,TRBD1
TGCGCCAGCAGCTTGGCCGTTAACCCAGGGGCCGGGGAGCTGTTTTTT,CASSLAVNPGAGELFF,TRBJ2-2,few,TRBV5-1,-
TGTGCCAGCAGCTTATCGGTCGGGCCCCAGCATTTT,CASSLSVGPQHF,TRBJ1-5,many,TRBV7-2,-
TGCAGCGTTTCACAGGGGGCGACGGGCACAGATACGCAGTATTTT,CSVSQGATGTDTQYF,TRBJ2-3,-,TRBV29-1,TRBD1
TGTGCCAGCAGTCTGGGACCCCTATTAGCCAAAAACATTCAGTACTTC,CASSLGPLLAKNIQYF,TRBJ2-4,-,TRBV2,-
TGCAGTGCTAGTAACAGGGGTGGCGAGCAGTTCTTC,CSASNRGGEQFF,TRBJ2-1,many,TRBV20-1,TRBD1
TGCAGTGCTGACCCCGGGGGTCTAGCGGGGCATTACAATGAGCAGTTCTTC,CSADPGGLAGHYNEQFF,TRBJ2-1,-,TRBV20-1,TRBD2
TGCGCCAGCAGCTTAATTTTGGACACCGGGGAGCTGTTTTTT,CASSLILDTGELFF,TRBJ2-2,few,TRBV5-1,-
TGTGCCAGCAGCTTAAGAGGGGTAGGGTCACCCCTCCACTTT,CASSLRGVGSPLHF,TRBJ1-6,few,TRBV7-2,-
TGTGCCAGCAGCTTAGGCCCTCAAGAAGGCTACACCTTC,CASSLGPQEGYTF,TRBJ1-2,-,TRBV7-3,-